This T cell receptor beta chain is drawn from a study of blood T cell repertoires in COVID-19. Across the study: Samples taken during acute and convalescent COVID-19 were collected in the United States, Italy and Spain. T cells, B-cell-depleted T cells, or PBMCs provided the cDNA or gDNA that served as material.

Only one count was recorded for this clone. Per the study methods: The assay estimated nucleated cells by amplifying reference gene primers. Only in-frame clones appear in the TCRdb table, and some are missing; sequencing was by immunoSEQ multiplex PCR. V and J calls and clone size are given by that table; D and trimming were obtained from the DNA. Among 200,000 to 250,000 clones listed, approximately 83% were seen once. This TCR was sampled from a woman in her twenties or thirties who had recovered from COVID-19. Input material: peripheral blood.

The chain's CDR3 is CASSTLRVAEESPLHF. CDR3 DNA sequence: TGTGCCAGCAGTACCCTCAGGGTGGCCGAGGAGTCACCCCTCCACTTT. The chain joins TRBV6-2 or TRBV6-3 to TRBJ1-6; tentative D call: TRBD1 (5 bases). Trimming took off 5 bases at V and 10 bases at J, with 21 bases between the two ends. Germline-derived CDR1 and CDR2 are MNHEY and SVGEGT. The CDR3 runs to 16 residues.